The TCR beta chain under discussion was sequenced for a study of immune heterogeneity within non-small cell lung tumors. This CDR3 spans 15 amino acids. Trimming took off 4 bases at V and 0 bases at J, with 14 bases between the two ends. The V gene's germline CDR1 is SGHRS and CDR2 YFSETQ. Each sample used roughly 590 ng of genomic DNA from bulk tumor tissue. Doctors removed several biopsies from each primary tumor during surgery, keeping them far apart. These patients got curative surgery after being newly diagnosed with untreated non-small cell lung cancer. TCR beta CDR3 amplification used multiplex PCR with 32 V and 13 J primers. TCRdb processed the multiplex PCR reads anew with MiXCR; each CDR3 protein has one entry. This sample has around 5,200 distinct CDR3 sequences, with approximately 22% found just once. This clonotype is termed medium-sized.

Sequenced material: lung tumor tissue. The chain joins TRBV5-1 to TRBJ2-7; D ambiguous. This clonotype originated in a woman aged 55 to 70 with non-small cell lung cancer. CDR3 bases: TGCGCCAGCAGCCGTAACACTCTCGACTCCTACGAGCAGTACTTC. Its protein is CASSRNTLDSYEQYF.